The rows below give T cell receptor beta chains drawn from one sample of a study of tumor-infiltrating lymphocytes in oesophageal squamous cell carcinoma. Each CDR3 protein is one row after TCRdb ran MiXCR on the PCR reads. This table has over 15,000 distinct CDR3 sequences, about 54% appearing once. Input material: esophageal tumor tissue. The receptor source for this set is a female donor with esophageal squamous cell carcinoma. CDR3s include the opening cysteine and the closing phenylalanine or tryptophan. D genes are given only for firm matches. Some rows mark clone size as missing; the rest say once, few, many or name a class of expanded clone.

clone size	D gene	V gene	J gene	CDR3 protein	CDR3 DNA
NA	TRBD2	TRBV6-6	TRBJ2-5	CASRWMLAGGETQYF	TGTGCCAGCAGGTGGATGCTAGCGGGCGGCGAGACCCAGTACTTC
NA	TRBD2	TRBV7-2	TRBJ2-4	CASSLALSGGALRNIQYF	TGTGCCAGCAGCTTAGCGCTCAGCGGGGGGGCCCTTAGGAACATTCAGTACTTC
NA	NA	TRBV7-3	TRBJ2-2	CASSLGGDTGELFF	TGTGCCAGCAGCTTAGGTGGAGACACCGGGGAGCTGTTTTTT
NA	NA	TRBV7-2	TRBJ1-1	CASSLSGSVWNTEAFF	TGTGCCAGCAGCTTATCCGGAAGTGTTTGGAACACTGAAGCTTTCTTT
NA	NA	TRBV7-8	TRBJ2-2	CASSLVRAANTGELFF	TGTGCCAGCAGCTTAGTGAGGGCCGCGAACACCGGGGAGCTGTTTTTT
NA	TRBD2	TRBV7-8	TRBJ2-5	CASSVRLANEQYF	TGTGCCAGCAGCGTCCGACTAGCTAATGAGCAGTACTTC
medium-sized	TRBD2	TRBV6-1	TRBJ2-1	CASKGLAGASFNEQFF	TGTGCCAGCAAAGGACTAGCGGGAGCCTCGTTCAATGAGCAGTTCTTC
NA	NA	TRBV10-3	TRBJ2-1	CAISEQTGAISEQFF	TGTGCCATCAGTGAACAGACGGGAGCCATCAGTGAGCAGTTCTTC
many	NA	TRBV7-2	TRBJ2-1	CASSLLGHGGYNEQFF	TGTGCCAGCAGCTTACTAGGGCACGGCGGGTACAATGAGCAGTTCTTC
few	NA	TRBV10-3	TRBJ2-7	CAISGGGYEQYF	TGTGCCATCAGTGGAGGGGGTTACGAGCAGTACTTC
NA	NA	TRBV7-2	TRBJ2-3	CASSLATVSTDTQYF	TGTGCCAGCAGCTTAGCGACAGTTAGCACAGATACGCAGTATTTT
NA	NA	TRBV3-1	TRBJ1-1	CASSQVSTEAFF	TGTGCCAGCAGCCAAGTTAGCACTGAAGCTTTCTTT
NA	NA	TRBV7-8	TRBJ1-5	CASSLAPYQPQHF	TGTGCCAGCAGCTTAGCCCCTTATCAGCCCCAGCATTTT
once	NA	TRBV11-1	TRBJ1-1	CASSPEGGASTEAFF	TGTGCCAGCAGCCCCGAGGGGGGGGCGAGTACTGAAGCTTTCTTT
NA	TRBD2	TRBV24-1	TRBJ2-1	CATSDPNPSGSSYNEQFF	TGTGCCACCAGTGATCCCAATCCTAGCGGCAGCTCCTACAATGAGCAGTTCTTC
NA	NA	TRBV7-2	TRBJ2-7	CASSLAAISYEQYF	TGTGCCAGCAGCTTAGCGGCTATCTCCTACGAGCAGTACTTC
NA	NA	TRBV14	TRBJ2-3	CASSRVSNANTGELYF	TGTGCCAGCAGCCGGGTCAGCAATGCGAACACCGGGGAGCTGTATTTT
once	NA	TRBV6-6	TRBJ2-7	CASSYDGYYEQYF	TGTGCCAGCAGTTATGACGGCTACTACGAGCAGTACTTC
NA	NA	TRBV6-5	TRBJ2-5	CASSNLAGWADQETQYF	TGTGCCAGCAGTAATCTTGCGGGTTGGGCAGACCAAGAGACCCAGTACTTC
few	TRBD2	TRBV7-2	TRBJ2-1	CASSRGLAGNEQFF	TGTGCCAGCAGCCGAGGACTAGCGGGCAATGAGCAGTTCTTC
medium-sized	TRBD1	TRBV28	TRBJ1-1	CASSLDRGEDAPPKSEAFF	TGTGCCAGCAGCCTGGACAGGGGGGAAGATGCTCCCCCGAAGTCAGAAGCTTTCTTT
few	NA	TRBV7-8	TRBJ2-1	CASSLGTNEQFF	TGTGCCAGCAGCTTAGGCACCAATGAGCAGTTCTTC
NA	NA	TRBV7-4	TRBJ2-3	CASSLGSTDTQYF	TGTGCCAGCAGCTTAGGGAGCACAGATACGCAGTATTTT
NA	TRBD1	TRBV7-2	TRBJ2-1	CASSLYRDRDNEQFF	TGTGCCAGCAGCTTATACCGGGACAGGGACAATGAGCAGTTCTTC
NA	NA	TRBV19	TRBJ1-5	CASRQGFGQPQHF	TGTGCCAGTAGGCAGGGATTCGGTCAGCCCCAGCATTTT
NA	TRBD2	TRBV11-2	TRBJ2-5	CASSYSGIGSNEQYF	TGTGCCAGCAGCTATAGCGGGATCGGGTCCAATGAGCAGTACTTC
NA	NA	TRBV10-1	TRBJ1-4	CASSVAVGEKLFF	TGCGCCAGCAGTGTGGCAGTGGGGGAAAAACTGTTTTTT
many	NA	TRBV7-6	TRBJ2-1	CASSSWSSLGNEQFF	TGTGCCAGCAGCTCGTGGAGTAGTCTCGGGAATGAGCAGTTCTTC
medium-sized	TRBD1	TRBV11-2	TRBJ2-7	CASSLAPTGDEQYF	TGTGCCAGCAGCTTAGCCCCGACAGGGGACGAGCAGTACTTC
few	NA	TRBV7-6	TRBJ2-7	CASSPLSSYEQYF	TGTGCCAGCAGCCCCTTAAGCTCCTACGAGCAGTACTTC
medium-sized	TRBD1	TRBV12-3/TRBV12-4	TRBJ1-4	CASSYGQGREKLFF	TGTGCCAGCAGTTACGGACAGGGACGTGAAAAACTGTTTTTT